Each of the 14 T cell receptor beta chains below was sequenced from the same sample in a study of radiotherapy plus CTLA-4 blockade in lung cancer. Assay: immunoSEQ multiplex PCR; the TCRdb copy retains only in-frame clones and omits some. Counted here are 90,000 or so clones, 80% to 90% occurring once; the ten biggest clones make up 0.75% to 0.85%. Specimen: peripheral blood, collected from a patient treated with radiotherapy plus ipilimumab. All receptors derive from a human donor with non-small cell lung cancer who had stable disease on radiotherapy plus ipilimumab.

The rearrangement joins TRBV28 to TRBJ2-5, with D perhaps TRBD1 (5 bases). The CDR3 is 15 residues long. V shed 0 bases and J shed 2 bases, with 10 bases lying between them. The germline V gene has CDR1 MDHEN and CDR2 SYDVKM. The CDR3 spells CASSLWDTLQETQYF. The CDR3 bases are TGTGCCAGCAGTTTATGGGACACCCTGCAAGAGACCCAGTACTTC.

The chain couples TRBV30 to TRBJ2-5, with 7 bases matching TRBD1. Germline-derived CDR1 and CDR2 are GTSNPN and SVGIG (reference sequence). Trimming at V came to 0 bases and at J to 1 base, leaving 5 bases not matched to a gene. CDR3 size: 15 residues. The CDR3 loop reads CAWSVEGAAQETQYF. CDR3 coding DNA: TGTGCCTGGAGTGTCGAGGGGGCGGCCCAAGAGACCCAGTACTTC. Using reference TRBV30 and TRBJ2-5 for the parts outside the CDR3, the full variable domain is SQTIHQWPATLVQPVGSPLSLECTVEGTSNPNLYWYRQAAGRGLQLLFYSVGIGQISSEVPQNLSASRPQDRQFILSSKKLLLSDSGFYLCAWSVEGAAQETQYFGPGTRLLVL.

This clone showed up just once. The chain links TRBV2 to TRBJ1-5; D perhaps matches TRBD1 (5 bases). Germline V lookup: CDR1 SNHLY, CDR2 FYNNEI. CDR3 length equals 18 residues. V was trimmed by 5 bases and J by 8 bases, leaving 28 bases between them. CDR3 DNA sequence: TGTGCCAGCAGTAGGGGAATCCCGGGACGCTTAATTAAGGAGCCCCAGCATTTT. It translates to CASSRGIPGRLIKEPQHF.

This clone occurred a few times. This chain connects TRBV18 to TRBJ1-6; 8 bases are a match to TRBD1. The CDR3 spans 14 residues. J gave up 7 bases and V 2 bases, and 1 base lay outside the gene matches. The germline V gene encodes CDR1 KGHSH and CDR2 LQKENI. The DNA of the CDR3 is TGTGCCAGCTCACCAACAGGGGGGAATTCACCCCTCCACTTT. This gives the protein CASSPTGGNSPLHF.

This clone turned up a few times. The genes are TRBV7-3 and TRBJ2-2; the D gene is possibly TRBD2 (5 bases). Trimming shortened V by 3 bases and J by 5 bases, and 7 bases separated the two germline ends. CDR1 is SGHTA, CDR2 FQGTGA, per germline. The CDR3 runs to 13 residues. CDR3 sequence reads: CASSFSGTGELFF. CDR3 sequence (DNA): TGTGCCAGCAGCTTCTCGGGGACCGGGGAGCTGTTTTTT.

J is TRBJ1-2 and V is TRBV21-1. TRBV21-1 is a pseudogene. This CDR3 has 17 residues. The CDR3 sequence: CASSKLRISLTNYGYTF. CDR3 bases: TGTGCCAGCAGCAAGCTTCGAATCTCCCTCACTAACTATGGCTACACCTTC.

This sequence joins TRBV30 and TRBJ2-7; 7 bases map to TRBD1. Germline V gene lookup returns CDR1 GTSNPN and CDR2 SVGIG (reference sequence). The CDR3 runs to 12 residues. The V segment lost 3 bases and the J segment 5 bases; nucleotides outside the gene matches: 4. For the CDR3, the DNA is TGTGCCTGGAGGACAGGGTTCGACGAGCAGTACTTC. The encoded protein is CAWRTGFDEQYF.

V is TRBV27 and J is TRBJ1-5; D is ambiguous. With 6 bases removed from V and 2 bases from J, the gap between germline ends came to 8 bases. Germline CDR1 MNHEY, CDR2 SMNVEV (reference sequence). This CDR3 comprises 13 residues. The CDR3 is CASSLSGNQPQHF. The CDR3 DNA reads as TGTGCCAGCAGCCTAAGCGGCAATCAGCCCCAGCATTTT.

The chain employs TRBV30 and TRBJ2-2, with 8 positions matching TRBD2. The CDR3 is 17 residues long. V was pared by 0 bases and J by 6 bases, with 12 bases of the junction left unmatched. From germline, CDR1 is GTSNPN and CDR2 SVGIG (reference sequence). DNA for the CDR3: TGTGCCTGGAGTGTACTCGGGAGGGCCTTGCGTGCCGGGGAGCTGTTTTTT. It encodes CAWSVLGRALRAGELFF.

This CDR3 is CASSSGRVFRRYF. The CDR3 bases are TGTGCCAGCAGCTCCGGGCGGGTGTTCAGAAGGTACTTC. The rearrangement uses TRBV7-9 and TRBJ2-7, with a possible D match to TRBD2 (5 bases). CDR1 SEHNR and CDR2 FQNEAQ come from the germline V gene (reference sequence). The CDR3 extends over 13 amino acids. The ends were cut back, 4 bases at V and 12 bases at J, with 19 bases in the middle. Full variable domain (remainder filled in from reference TRBV7-9 and TRBJ2-7): DTGVSQNPRHKITKRGQNVTFRCDPISEHNRLYWYRQTLGQGPEFLTYFQNEAQLEKSRLLSDRFSAERPKGSFSTLEIQRTEQGDSAMYLCASSSGRVFRRYFGPGTRLTVT.

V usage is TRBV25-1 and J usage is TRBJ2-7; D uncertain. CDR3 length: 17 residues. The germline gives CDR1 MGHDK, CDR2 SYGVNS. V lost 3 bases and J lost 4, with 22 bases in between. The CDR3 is CASSDRGSVRNLYEQYF. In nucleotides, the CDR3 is TGTGCCAGCAGTGACCGCGGTTCGGTGAGAAATTTATACGAGCAGTACTTC.

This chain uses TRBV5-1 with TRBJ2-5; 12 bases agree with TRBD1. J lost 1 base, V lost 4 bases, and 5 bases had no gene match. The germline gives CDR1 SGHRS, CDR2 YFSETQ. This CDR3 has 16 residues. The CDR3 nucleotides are TGCGCCAGCAGCCCGGGGGACAGGGGGCTCCAAGAGACCCAGTACTTC. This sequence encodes CASSPGDRGLQETQYF.

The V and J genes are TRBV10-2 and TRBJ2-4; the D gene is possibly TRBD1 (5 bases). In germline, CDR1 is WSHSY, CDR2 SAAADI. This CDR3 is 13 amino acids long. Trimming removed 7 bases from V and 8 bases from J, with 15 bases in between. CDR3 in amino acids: CASKTVLRDIQYF. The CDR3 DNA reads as TGCGCCAGCAAGACAGTCCTTCGGGACATTCAGTACTTC.

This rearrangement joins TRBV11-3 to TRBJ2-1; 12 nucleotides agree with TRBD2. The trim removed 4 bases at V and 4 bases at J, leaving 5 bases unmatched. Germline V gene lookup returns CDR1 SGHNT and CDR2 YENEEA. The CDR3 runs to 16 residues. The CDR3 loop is CASSSLAGGTYNEQFF. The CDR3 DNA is TGTGCCAGCAGCTCCCTAGCGGGAGGGACTTACAATGAGCAGTTCTTC.